The 13 T cell receptor beta chains below come from one sample, sequenced in a study of shared clonotypes between healthy human individuals. Terminally differentiated effector memory CD45RA+ cells were left out of the naive CD8 fraction, which was CD45RO-negative and positively selected for CCR7. Using immunoSEQ multiplex PCR, the repertoire was profiled, and TCRdb retains in-frame clones only, with some absent. The table records fewer than 1 million clones, about 96% of them present only once. The sample taken for sequencing was naive CD8+ T cells sorted from blood. These receptor sequences come from a man aged 30 to 39 in good health.

J is TRBJ1-5 and V is TRBV28; D might be TRBD1 (6 bases). The CDR3 runs to 14 residues. The V and J ends lost 4 bases and 5 bases respectively, with 12 bases between them. Germline V lookup: CDR1 MDHEN, CDR2 SYDVKM. CDR3 in amino acids: CASSSRQGYQPQHF. The CDR3 nucleotides read TGTGCCAGCAGTTCCAGGCAGGGGTATCAGCCCCAGCATTTT.

The chain has TRBV6-1 and TRBJ2-3, with a possible D match to TRBD2 (6 bases). The CDR3 totals 16 residues. Between the trimmed V and J ends, which lost 2 bases and 0 bases, there was a span of 12 bases. The germline gives CDR1 MNHNS, CDR2 SASEGT. CDR3 in DNA: TGTGCCAGCAGTGAATGGAGGGGCGGGAGCACAGATACGCAGTATTTT. Translating it yields CASSEWRGGSTDTQYF.

This chain links TRBV4-1 with TRBJ2-3; 8 bases agree with TRBD2. CDR1 is MGHRA, CDR2 YSYEKL, per germline. The CDR3 spans 16 residues. V lost 4 bases to trimming and J lost 3 bases; unmatched junction nucleotides: 9. CDR3 sequence reads: CASSPFLAGQTDTQYF. The CDR3, as DNA: TGCGCCAGCAGCCCTTTTCTAGCGGGTCAGACAGATACGCAGTATTTT.

CDR3 in amino acids: CASSQERTNIQYF. In DNA, the CDR3 is TGCGCCAGCAGCCAAGAAAGGACAAACATTCAGTACTTC. This chain joins TRBV4-3 and TRBJ2-4; D gene ambiguous. Germline CDR1 LGHNA, CDR2 YSLEER. Trimming cost V 0 bases and J 6 bases, with 6 bases left between them. The CDR3 is 13 amino acids.

The chain joins TRBV13 to TRBJ2-7; tentatively, D is TRBD2 (6 bases). This CDR3 is built from 15 residues. Per the germline V gene, CDR1 is PRHDT and CDR2 is FYEKMQ (reference sequence). Trimming pared 5 bases from V and 5 bases from J, leaving 19 bases between. The CDR3 sequence: CASSRDRDSEDEQYF. In DNA form, the CDR3 reads TGTGCCAGCAGCCGCGACCGGGACTCGGAGGACGAGCAGTACTTC. The full variable domain, with the rest looked up from reference TRBV13 and TRBJ2-7, is AAGVIQSPRHLIKEKRETATLKCYPIPRHDTVYWYQQGPGQDPQFLISFYEKMQSDKGSIPDRFSAQQFSDYHSELNMSSLELGDSALYFCASSRDRDSEDEQYFGPGTRLTVT.

V usage is TRBV7-8 and J usage is TRBJ1-5; D remains unclear. CDR3 length: 14 amino acids. CDR1 and CDR2 from the germline V gene are SGHVS and FQNEAQ. V was cut by 7 bases and J by 0 bases, with 10 bases left in between. The DNA of the CDR3 is TGTGCCAGCAACCCGGACGGTAGCAATCAGCCCCAGCATTTT. Its translation: CASNPDGSNQPQHF.

V gene TRBV7-8 combines with J gene TRBJ2-7; 10 bases agree with TRBD2. V lost 1 base to trimming and J lost 2 bases; unmatched junction nucleotides: 5. CDR1 is SGHVS, CDR2 FQNEAQ, per germline. This CDR3 region has 16 residues. CDR3 in DNA: TGTGCCAGCAGCTTAGTTGTAGCGGGAGGAACCTACGAGCAGTACTTC. Its protein product is CASSLVVAGGTYEQYF.

The chain recombines TRBV4-1 with TRBJ2-6, with no clear D. With 2 bases removed from V and 5 bases from J, the gap between germline ends came to 13 bases. The CDR3 has 16 residues. Germline lookup yields CDR1 MGHRA and CDR2 YSYEKL. CDR3 nucleotide sequence: TGCGCCAGCAGCCAACAGTGGGCTGGAAGGGCCAACGTCCTGACTTTC. This gives the protein CASSQQWAGRANVLTF.

This clone occurred once. The chain employs TRBV12-2 and TRBJ2-1; TRBD2 is the table's D call and was not checked against the DNA. TRBV12-2 is a known pseudogene. The length of the CDR3 is 16 residues. This CDR3 is CASRLTGLAAYNEQFF. The CDR3 nucleotides are TGTGCAAGTCGCTTAACGGGACTAGCGGCCTACAATGAGCAGTTCTTC.

The V gene is TRBV29-1, the J gene TRBJ2-1; 10 bases are a match to TRBD2. The V gene's germline CDR1 is SQVTM and CDR2 ANQGSEA. There are 14 residues in the CDR3. With 7 bases clipped from V and 8 bases from J, the junction kept 11 bases outside the gene matches. The CDR3 nucleotides are TGCAGCGCCCTACCAGCGGGAGGGCCCCATGAGCAGTTCTTC. Translated: CSALPAGGPHEQFF.

This chain connects TRBV5-1 to TRBJ2-2, with a tentative D call TRBD1 (6 bases). In germline, CDR1 is SGHRS, CDR2 YFSETQ. V gave up 0 bases and J gave up 3 bases, with 18 bases separating them. The CDR3 runs 18 residues. CDR3 DNA: TGCGCCAGCAGCTTGGAGATCCCAGGGGAGAGGGACACCGGGGAGCTGTTTTTT. Its translation is CASSLEIPGERDTGELFF.

This chain uses TRBV27 with TRBJ2-7; a weak D match, TRBD2 (6 bases). Germline assignment: CDR1 MNHEY and CDR2 SMNVEV (reference sequence). This CDR3 has 16 residues. V lost 0 bases to trimming and J lost 3 bases, with 15 bases between them. CDR3 bases: TGTGCCAGCAGTTTATCGAGCGGGTCGGTGTACTACGAGCAGTACTTC. Protein product: CASSLSSGSVYYEQYF.

This clone was detected a few times. The chain recombines TRBV5-1 with TRBJ1-1; possibly TRBD1 for D (5 bases). The CDR3 consists of 14 residues. Germline lookup yields CDR1 SGHRS and CDR2 YFSETQ. Trimming removed 4 bases from V and 4 bases from J, with 14 bases in between. The CDR3 is CASSSLGEGTEAFF. CDR3 sequence (DNA): TGCGCCAGCAGCAGCTTGGGGGAGGGCACTGAAGCTTTCTTT. Full variable domain (remainder filled in from reference TRBV5-1 and TRBJ1-1): KAGVTQTPRYLIKTRGQQVTLSCSPISGHRSVSWYQQTPGQGLQFLFEYFSETQRNKGNFPGRFSGRQFSNSRSEMNVSTLELGDSALYLCASSSLGEGTEAFFGQGTRLTVV.